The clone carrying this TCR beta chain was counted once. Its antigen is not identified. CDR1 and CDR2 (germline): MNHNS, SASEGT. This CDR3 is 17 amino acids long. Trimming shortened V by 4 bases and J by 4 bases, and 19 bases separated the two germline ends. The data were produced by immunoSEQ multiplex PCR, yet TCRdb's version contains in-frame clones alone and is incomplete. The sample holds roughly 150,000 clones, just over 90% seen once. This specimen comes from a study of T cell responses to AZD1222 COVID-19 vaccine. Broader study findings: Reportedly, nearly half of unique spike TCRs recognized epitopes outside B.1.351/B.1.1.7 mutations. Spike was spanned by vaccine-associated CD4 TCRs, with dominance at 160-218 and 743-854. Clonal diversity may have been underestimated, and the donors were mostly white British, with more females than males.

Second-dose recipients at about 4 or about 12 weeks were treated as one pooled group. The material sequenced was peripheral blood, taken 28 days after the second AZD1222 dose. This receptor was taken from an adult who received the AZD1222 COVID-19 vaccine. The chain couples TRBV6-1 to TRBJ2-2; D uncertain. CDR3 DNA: TGTGCCAGCAGTGGGAGCGCCGGCTTCGGTGGCACCGGGGAGCTGTTTTTT. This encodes CASSGSAGFGGTGELFF.